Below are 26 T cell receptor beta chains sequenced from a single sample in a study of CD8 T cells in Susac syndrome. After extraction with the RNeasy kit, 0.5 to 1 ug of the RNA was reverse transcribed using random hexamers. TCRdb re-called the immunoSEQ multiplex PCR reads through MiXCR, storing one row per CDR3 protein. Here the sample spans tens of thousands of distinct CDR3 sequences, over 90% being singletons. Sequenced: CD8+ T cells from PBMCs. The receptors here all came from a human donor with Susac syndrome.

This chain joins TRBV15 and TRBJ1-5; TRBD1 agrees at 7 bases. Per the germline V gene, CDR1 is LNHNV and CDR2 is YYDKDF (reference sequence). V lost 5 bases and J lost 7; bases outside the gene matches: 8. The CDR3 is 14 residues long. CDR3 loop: CATSGDREVQPQHF. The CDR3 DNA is TGTGCCACCAGCGGTGACAGGGAGGTGCAGCCCCAGCATTTT.

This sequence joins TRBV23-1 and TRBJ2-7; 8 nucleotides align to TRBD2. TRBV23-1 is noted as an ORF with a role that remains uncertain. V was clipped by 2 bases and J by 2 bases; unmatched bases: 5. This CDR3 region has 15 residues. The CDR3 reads CASSQRLAKAYEQYF. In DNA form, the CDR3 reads TGCGCCAGCAGTCAAAGACTAGCGAAAGCCTACGAGCAGTACTTC.

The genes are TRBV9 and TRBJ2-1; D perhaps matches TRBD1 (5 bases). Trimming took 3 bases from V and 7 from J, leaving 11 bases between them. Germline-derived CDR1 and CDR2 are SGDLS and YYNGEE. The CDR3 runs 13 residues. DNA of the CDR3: TGTGCCAGCAGCGAGGGGATTCGGAATGAGCAGTTCTTC. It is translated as CASSEGIRNEQFF.

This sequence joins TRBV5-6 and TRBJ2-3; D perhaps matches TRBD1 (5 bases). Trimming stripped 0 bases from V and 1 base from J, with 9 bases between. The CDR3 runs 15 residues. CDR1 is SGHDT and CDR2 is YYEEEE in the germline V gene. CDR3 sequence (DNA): TGTGCCAGCAGCTTGGAGGGGCCTCGCACAGATACGCAGTATTTT. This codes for CASSLEGPRTDTQYF.

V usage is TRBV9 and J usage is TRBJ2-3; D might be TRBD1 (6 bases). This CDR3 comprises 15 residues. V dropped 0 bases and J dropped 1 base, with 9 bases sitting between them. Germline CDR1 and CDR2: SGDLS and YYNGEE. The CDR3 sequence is CASSVEQGRTDTQYF. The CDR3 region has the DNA TGTGCCAGCAGCGTAGAACAGGGACGCACAGATACGCAGTATTTT. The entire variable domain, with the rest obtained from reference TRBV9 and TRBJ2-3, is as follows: DSGVTQTPKHLITATGQRVTLRCSPRSGDLSVYWYQQSLDQGLQFLIQYYNGEERAKGNILERFSAQQFPDLHSELNLSSLELGDSALYFCASSVEQGRTDTQYFGPGTRLTVL.

The CDR3 DNA sequence: TGCAGTGCCGAGGGGACAGATTCAGATACGCAGTATTTT. It translates to CSAEGTDSDTQYF. V usage is TRBV20-1 and J usage is TRBJ2-3, with 7 bases matching TRBD1. CDR3 length: 13 residues. J gave up 4 bases and V 6 bases, and 7 bases lay outside the gene matches. CDR1 and CDR2 (germline): DFQATT, SNEGSKA (reference sequence).

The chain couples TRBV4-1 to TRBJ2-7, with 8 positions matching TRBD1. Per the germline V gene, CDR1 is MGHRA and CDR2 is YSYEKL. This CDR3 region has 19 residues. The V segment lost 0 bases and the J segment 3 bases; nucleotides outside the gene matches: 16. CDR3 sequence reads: CASSQEGGTQGTGFYEQYF. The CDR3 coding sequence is TGCGCCAGCAGCCAAGAAGGGGGGACACAAGGGACAGGATTCTACGAGCAGTACTTC.

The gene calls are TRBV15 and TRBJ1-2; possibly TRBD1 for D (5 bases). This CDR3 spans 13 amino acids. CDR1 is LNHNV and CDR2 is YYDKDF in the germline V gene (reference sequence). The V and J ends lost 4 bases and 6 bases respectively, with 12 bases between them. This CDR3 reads CATSTDLGDGYTF. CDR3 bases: TGTGCCACCAGCACCGACTTGGGGGATGGCTACACCTTC.

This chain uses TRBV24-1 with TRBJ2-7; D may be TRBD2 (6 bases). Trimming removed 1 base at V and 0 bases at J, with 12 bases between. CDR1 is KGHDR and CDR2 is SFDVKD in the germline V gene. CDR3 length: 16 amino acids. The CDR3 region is CATSDFWRDNSYEQYF. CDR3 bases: TGTGCCACCAGTGATTTTTGGCGGGATAACTCCTACGAGCAGTACTTC.

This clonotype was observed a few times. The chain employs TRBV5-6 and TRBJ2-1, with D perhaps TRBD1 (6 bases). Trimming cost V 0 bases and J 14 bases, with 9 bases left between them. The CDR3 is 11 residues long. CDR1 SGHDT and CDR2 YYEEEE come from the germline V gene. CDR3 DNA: TGTGCCAGCAGCTTGGACAGGGACGAGTTCTTC. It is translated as CASSLDRDEFF.

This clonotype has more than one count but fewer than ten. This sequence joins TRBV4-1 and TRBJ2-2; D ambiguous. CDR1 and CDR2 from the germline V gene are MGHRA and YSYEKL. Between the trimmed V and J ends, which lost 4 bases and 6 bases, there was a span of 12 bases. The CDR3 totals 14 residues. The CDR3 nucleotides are TGCGCCAGCAGCCCCAATGCTGTGGCCGGGGAGCTGTTTTTT. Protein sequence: CASSPNAVAGELFF.

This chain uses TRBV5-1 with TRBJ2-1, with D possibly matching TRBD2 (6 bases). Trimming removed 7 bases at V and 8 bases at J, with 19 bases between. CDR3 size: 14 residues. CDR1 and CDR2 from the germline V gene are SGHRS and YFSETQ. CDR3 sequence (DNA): TGCGCCAGCGAACGGTCGGAGGGAGCGGATGAGCAGTTCTTC. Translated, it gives CASERSEGADEQFF.

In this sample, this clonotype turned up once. CDR3 sequence reads: CASSPRTFPRNTEAFF. The CDR3 bases are TGTGCCAGCAGCCCCCGAACATTCCCGAGAAACACTGAAGCTTTCTTT. V usage is TRBV11-2 and J usage is TRBJ1-1; no clear D. CDR3 length equals 16 residues. CDR1 and CDR2 from the germline V gene are SGHAT and FQNNGV. Trimming shortened V by 5 bases and J by 2 bases, and 18 bases separated the two germline ends.

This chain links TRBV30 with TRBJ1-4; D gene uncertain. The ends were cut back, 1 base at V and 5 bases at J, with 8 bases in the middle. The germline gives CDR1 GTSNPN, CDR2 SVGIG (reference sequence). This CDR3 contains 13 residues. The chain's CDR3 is CAWSEDLNEKLFF. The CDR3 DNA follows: TGTGCCTGGAGTGAGGACCTGAATGAAAAACTGTTTTTT.

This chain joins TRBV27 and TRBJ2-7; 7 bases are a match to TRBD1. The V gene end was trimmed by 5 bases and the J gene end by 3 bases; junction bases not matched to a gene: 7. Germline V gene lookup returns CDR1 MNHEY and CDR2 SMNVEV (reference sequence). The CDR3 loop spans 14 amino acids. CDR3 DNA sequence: TGTGCCAGCAGTGTAAGGGGGCAGGACTACGAGCAGTACTTC. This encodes CASSVRGQDYEQYF.

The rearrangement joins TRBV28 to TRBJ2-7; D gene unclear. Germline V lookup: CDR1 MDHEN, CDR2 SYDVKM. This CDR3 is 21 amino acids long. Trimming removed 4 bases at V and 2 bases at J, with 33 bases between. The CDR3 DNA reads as TGTGCCAGCAGTTCATATCTCCGCCCACCGAGGATGCCCGCTAGGGCCTACGAGCAGTACTTC. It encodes CASSSYLRPPRMPARAYEQYF.

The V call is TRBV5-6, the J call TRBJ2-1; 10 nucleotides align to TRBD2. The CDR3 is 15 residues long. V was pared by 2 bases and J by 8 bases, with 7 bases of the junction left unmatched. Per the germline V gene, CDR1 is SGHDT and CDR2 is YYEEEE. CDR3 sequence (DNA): TGTGCCAGCAGCTTTCTAGCGGGAGCGGTCGATGAGCAGTTCTTC. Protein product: CASSFLAGAVDEQFF.

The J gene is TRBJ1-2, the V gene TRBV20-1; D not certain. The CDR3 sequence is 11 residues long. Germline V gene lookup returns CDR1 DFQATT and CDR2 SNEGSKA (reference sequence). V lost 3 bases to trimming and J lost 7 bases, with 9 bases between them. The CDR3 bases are TGCAGTGCTAGCACAGACGGTGGCTACACCTTC. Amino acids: CSASTDGGYTF.

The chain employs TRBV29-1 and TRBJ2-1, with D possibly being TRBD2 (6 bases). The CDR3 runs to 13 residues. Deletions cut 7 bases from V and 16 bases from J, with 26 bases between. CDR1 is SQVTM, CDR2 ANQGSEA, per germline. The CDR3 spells CSALRTSSDEKFF. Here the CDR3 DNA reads TGCAGCGCCCTCCGGACTTCTAGCGACGAGAAATTCTTC.

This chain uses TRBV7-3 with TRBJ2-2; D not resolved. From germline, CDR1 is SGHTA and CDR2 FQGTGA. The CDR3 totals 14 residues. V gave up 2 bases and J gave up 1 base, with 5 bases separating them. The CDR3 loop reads CASSLLGNTGELFF. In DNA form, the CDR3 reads TGTGCCAGCAGCTTACTGGGGAACACCGGGGAGCTGTTTTTT.

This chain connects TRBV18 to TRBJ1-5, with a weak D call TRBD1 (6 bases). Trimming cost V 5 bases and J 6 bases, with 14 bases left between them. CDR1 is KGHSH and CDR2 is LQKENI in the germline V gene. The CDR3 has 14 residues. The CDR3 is CASSSWDTGQPQHF. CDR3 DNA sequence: TGTGCCAGCTCATCCTGGGACACTGGTCAGCCCCAGCATTTT.

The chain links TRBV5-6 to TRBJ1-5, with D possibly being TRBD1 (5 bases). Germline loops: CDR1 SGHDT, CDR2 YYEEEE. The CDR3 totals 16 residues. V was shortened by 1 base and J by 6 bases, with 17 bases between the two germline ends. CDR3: CASSLHRRGDGQPQHF. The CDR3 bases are TGTGCCAGCAGCTTGCACCGGAGGGGTGATGGTCAGCCCCAGCATTTT.

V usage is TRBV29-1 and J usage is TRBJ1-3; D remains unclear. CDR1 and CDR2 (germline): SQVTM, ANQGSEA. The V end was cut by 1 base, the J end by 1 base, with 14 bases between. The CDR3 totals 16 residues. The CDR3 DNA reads TGCAGCGTTGAAGGGTGGACGCCTACTTCTGGAAACACCATATATTTT. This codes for CSVEGWTPTSGNTIYF.

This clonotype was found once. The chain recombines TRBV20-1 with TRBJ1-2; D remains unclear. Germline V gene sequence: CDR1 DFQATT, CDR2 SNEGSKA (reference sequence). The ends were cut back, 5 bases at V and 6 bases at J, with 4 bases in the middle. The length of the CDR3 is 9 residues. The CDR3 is CSAENGYTF. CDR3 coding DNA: TGCAGTGCTGAAAATGGCTACACCTTC.

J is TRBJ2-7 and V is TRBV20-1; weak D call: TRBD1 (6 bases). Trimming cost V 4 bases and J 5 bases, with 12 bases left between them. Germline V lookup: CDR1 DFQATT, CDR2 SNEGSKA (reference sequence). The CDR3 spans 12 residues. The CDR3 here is CSAKAGAHEQYF. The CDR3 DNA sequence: TGCAGTGCTAAGGCAGGGGCCCACGAGCAGTACTTC.

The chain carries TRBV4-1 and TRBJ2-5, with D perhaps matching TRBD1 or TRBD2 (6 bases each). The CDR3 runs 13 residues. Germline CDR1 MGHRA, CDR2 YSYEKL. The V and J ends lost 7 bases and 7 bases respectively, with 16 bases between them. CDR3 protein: CASTDGGKATQYF. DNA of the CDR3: TGCGCCAGCACGGACGGGGGCAAAGCGACCCAGTACTTC.